This entry describes one T cell receptor (beta chain). As originally analysed: Amplification with reference gene primers provided the estimates of nucleated cell counts. Repertoires were generated with immunoSEQ multiplex PCR, while TCRdb's copy carries only in-frame clones and drops some. Clone size and V and J calls were adopted from that table, with D and trimming inferred from the DNA. This table holds approximately 120,000 clones, over 75% found once. These data belong to a study of blood T cell repertoires in COVID-19. In the study overall: Whether acute or convalescent, the COVID-19 samples came from the United States, Italy and Spain. From T cells, B-cell-depleted T cells, or PBMCs came the material, which was cDNA or gDNA.

The V gene's germline CDR1 is MDHEN and CDR2 SYDVKM. V shed 3 bases and J 2 bases; nucleotides not matched to a gene: 10. CDR3 size: 17 residues. The sequence was collected from a man in his fifties with acute or convalescent COVID-19. The sequenced sample was peripheral blood. V gene TRBV28 combines with J gene TRBJ1-5; 7 bases match TRBD1. This CDR3 is CASSFPPSTGGNQPQHF. In nucleotides, the CDR3 is TGTGCCAGCAGTTTTCCCCCGTCAACAGGGGGCAATCAGCCCCAGCATTTT.